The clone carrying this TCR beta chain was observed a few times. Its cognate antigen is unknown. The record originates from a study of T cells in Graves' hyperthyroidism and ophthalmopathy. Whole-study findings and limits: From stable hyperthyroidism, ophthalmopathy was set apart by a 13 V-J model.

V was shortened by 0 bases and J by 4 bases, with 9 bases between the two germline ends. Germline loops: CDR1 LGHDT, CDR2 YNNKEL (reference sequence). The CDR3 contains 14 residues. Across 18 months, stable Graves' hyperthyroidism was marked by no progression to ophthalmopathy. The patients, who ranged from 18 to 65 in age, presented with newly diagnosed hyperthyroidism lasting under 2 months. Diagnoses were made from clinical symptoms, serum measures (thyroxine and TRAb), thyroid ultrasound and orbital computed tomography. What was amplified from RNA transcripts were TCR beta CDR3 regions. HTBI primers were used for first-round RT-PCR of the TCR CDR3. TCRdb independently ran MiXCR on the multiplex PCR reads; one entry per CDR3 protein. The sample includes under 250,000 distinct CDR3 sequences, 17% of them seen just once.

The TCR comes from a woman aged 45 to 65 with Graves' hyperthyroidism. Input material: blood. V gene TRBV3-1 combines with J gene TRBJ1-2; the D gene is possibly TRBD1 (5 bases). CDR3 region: CASSQDRGIYGYTF. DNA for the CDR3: TGTGCCAGCAGCCAAGATCGGGGGATCTATGGCTACACCTTC.